This passage covers 13 T cell receptor beta chains from one sample sequenced in a study of graft-versus-host responses after intestinal transplantation. Only in-frame clones appear in the TCRdb table, and some are missing; sequencing was by immunoSEQ multiplex PCR. The sample has tens of thousands of clones, around 94% seen once. The sequenced sample was PBMCs, obtained 16 days after intestinal transplant. These receptors were collected from a human patient who received an intestinal transplant, so some T cells may come from the graft donor.

In its sample, this clone was seen once. This chain connects TRBV28 to TRBJ1-5, with a possible D match to TRBD1 (5 bases). The V gene's germline CDR1 is MDHEN and CDR2 SYDVKM. The V and J ends lost 5 bases and 5 bases respectively, with 16 bases between them. The CDR3 spans 15 residues. The CDR3 region has the DNA TGTGCCAGCAGTATCCTATCCGTGGGGGATCAGCCCCAGCATTTT. This codes for CASSILSVGDQPQHF.

J is TRBJ2-1 and V is TRBV7-2; possibly TRBD1 or TRBD2 for D (6 bases each). Germline-derived CDR1 and CDR2 are SGHTA and FQGNSA. V was pared by 5 bases and J by 9 bases, with 20 bases between. The CDR3 runs to 15 residues. The CDR3 protein is CASSELSRGRGEQFF. CDR3 coding DNA: TGTGCCAGCAGCGAACTCTCCCGGGGGCGCGGTGAGCAGTTCTTC.

In its sample, this clone was seen once. V usage is TRBV9 and J usage is TRBJ2-2; D unresolved. CDR3 length: 16 amino acids. The V gene lost 7 bases and the J gene lost 0 bases, with 16 bases spanning the gap. CDR1 and CDR2 (germline): SGDLS, YYNGEE. The CDR3 spells CASGEPSLTNTGELFF. The CDR3 bases are TGTGCCAGCGGCGAGCCTTCCCTAACGAACACCGGGGAGCTGTTTTTT.

This clone was counted once. The chain uses TRBV7-3 and TRBJ1-1; the D gene is possibly TRBD1 (6 bases). Between the trimmed V and J ends, which lost 5 bases and 2 bases, there was a span of 15 bases. The CDR3 contains 15 residues. The germline V gene has CDR1 SGHTA and CDR2 FQGTGA. The CDR3 loop reads CASSMSTGLNTEAFF. CDR3 DNA: TGTGCCAGCAGCATGTCGACAGGATTAAACACTGAAGCTTTCTTT. Using reference TRBV7-3 and TRBJ1-1 for the parts outside the CDR3, the full variable domain is GAGVSQTPSNKVTEKGKYVELRCDPISGHTALYWYRQSLGQGPEFLIYFQGTGAADDSGLPNDRFFAVRPEGSVSTLKIQRTERGDSAVYLCASSMSTGLNTEAFFGQGTRLTVV.

This clone was seen a single time. The V call is TRBV27, the J call TRBJ2-1; possibly TRBD2 for D (6 bases). Germline assignment: CDR1 MNHEY and CDR2 SMNVEV (reference sequence). The CDR3 runs to 14 residues. V lost 3 bases to trimming and J lost 2 bases, with 8 bases between them. The CDR3 sequence: CASSLEGPYNEQFF. The CDR3 DNA sequence: TGTGCCAGCAGTTTGGAGGGTCCCTACAATGAGCAGTTCTTC.

This chain links TRBV28 with TRBJ1-2, with D possibly TRBD1 on 6 matching bases. The CDR3 spans 15 residues. Trimming removed 2 bases from V and 4 bases from J, with 14 bases in between. Per germline, CDR1 MDHEN and CDR2 SYDVKM. This chain's CDR3 is CASSLKIQGPYGYTF. CDR3 bases: TGTGCCAGCAGTTTAAAAATCCAGGGGCCCTATGGCTACACCTTC.

This chain connects TRBV9 to TRBJ2-1; possibly TRBD2 for D (5 bases). Between the trimmed V and J ends, which lost 4 bases and 5 bases, there was a span of 10 bases. Germline CDR1 SGDLS, CDR2 YYNGEE. CDR3 length equals 13 residues. In DNA form, the CDR3 reads TGTGCCAGCAGCCCCCTAGCCGACAATGAGCAGTTCTTC. It codes for CASSPLADNEQFF.

The V gene is TRBV28, the J gene TRBJ2-1, with no clear D. From germline, CDR1 is MDHEN and CDR2 SYDVKM. Trimming shortened V by 1 base and J by 9 bases, and 4 bases separated the two germline ends. The CDR3 consists of 11 residues. CDR3 region: CASSLYGEQFF. Written as DNA, the CDR3 is TGTGCCAGCAGTTTATACGGTGAGCAGTTCTTC.

The V gene is TRBV7-8, the J gene TRBJ2-7; TRBD1 aligns across 7 bases. The germline V gene encodes CDR1 SGHVS and CDR2 FQNEAQ. Unmatched junction bases numbered 4, after V lost 5 bases and J lost 3 bases. The CDR3 contains 13 residues. Here the CDR3 DNA reads TGTGCCAGCAGCGATCGACAGGGCTACGAGCAGTACTTC. Its translation is CASSDRQGYEQYF.

The J gene is TRBJ2-7, the V gene TRBV11-2, with 7 bases that match TRBD2. The CDR3 sequence is 17 residues long. Per germline, CDR1 SGHAT and CDR2 FQNNGV. Trimming cost V 2 bases and J 0 bases; bases outside gene matches: 10. In nucleotides, the CDR3 is TGTGCCAGCAGCTTAACCACTAGCGCGCTACACTCCTACGAGCAGTACTTC. This codes for CASSLTTSALHSYEQYF.

This clone was observed once. The chain couples TRBV5-6 to TRBJ1-1, with 9 bases identical to TRBD1. The V gene's germline CDR1 is SGHDT and CDR2 YYEEEE. J was trimmed by 1 base and V by 1 base; bases with no gene match: 2. The CDR3 spans 15 residues. The CDR3 nucleotides are TGTGCCAGCAGCTTGTTGGGACAGGGGAACACTGAAGCTTTCTTT. Translation gives CASSLLGQGNTEAFF.

This chain joins TRBV11-1 and TRBJ2-7, with TRBD1 matching 8 bases. Germline assignment: CDR1 SGHAT and CDR2 FQDESV (reference sequence). The CDR3 spans 16 residues. V was clipped by 5 bases and J by 1 base; unmatched bases: 10. The CDR3 protein is CASSGDGQGNSYEQYF. The CDR3 DNA sequence: TGTGCCAGCAGCGGAGATGGACAGGGTAATTCCTACGAGCAGTACTTC.

This clone has only one observation. The J gene is TRBJ1-1, the V gene TRBV6-1; no clear D. Between the trimmed V and J ends, which lost 7 bases and 4 bases, there was a span of 16 bases. The CDR3 contains 14 residues. CDR1 and CDR2 (germline): MNHNS, SASEGT. The CDR3 reads CASKGLAETTEAFF. Here the CDR3 DNA reads TGTGCCAGCAAAGGTCTGGCCGAGACCACTGAAGCTTTCTTT.